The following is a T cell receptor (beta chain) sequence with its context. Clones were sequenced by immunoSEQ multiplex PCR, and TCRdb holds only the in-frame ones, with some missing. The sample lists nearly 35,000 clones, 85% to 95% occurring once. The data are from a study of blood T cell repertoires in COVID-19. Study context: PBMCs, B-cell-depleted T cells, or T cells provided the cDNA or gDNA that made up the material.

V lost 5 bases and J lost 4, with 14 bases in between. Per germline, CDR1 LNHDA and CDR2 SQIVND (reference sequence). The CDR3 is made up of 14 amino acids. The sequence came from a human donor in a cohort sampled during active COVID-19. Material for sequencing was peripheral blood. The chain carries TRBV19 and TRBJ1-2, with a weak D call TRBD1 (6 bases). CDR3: CASSVGTRSYGYTF. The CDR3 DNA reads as TGTGCCAGTAGTGTGGGGACAAGAAGCTATGGCTACACCTTC.